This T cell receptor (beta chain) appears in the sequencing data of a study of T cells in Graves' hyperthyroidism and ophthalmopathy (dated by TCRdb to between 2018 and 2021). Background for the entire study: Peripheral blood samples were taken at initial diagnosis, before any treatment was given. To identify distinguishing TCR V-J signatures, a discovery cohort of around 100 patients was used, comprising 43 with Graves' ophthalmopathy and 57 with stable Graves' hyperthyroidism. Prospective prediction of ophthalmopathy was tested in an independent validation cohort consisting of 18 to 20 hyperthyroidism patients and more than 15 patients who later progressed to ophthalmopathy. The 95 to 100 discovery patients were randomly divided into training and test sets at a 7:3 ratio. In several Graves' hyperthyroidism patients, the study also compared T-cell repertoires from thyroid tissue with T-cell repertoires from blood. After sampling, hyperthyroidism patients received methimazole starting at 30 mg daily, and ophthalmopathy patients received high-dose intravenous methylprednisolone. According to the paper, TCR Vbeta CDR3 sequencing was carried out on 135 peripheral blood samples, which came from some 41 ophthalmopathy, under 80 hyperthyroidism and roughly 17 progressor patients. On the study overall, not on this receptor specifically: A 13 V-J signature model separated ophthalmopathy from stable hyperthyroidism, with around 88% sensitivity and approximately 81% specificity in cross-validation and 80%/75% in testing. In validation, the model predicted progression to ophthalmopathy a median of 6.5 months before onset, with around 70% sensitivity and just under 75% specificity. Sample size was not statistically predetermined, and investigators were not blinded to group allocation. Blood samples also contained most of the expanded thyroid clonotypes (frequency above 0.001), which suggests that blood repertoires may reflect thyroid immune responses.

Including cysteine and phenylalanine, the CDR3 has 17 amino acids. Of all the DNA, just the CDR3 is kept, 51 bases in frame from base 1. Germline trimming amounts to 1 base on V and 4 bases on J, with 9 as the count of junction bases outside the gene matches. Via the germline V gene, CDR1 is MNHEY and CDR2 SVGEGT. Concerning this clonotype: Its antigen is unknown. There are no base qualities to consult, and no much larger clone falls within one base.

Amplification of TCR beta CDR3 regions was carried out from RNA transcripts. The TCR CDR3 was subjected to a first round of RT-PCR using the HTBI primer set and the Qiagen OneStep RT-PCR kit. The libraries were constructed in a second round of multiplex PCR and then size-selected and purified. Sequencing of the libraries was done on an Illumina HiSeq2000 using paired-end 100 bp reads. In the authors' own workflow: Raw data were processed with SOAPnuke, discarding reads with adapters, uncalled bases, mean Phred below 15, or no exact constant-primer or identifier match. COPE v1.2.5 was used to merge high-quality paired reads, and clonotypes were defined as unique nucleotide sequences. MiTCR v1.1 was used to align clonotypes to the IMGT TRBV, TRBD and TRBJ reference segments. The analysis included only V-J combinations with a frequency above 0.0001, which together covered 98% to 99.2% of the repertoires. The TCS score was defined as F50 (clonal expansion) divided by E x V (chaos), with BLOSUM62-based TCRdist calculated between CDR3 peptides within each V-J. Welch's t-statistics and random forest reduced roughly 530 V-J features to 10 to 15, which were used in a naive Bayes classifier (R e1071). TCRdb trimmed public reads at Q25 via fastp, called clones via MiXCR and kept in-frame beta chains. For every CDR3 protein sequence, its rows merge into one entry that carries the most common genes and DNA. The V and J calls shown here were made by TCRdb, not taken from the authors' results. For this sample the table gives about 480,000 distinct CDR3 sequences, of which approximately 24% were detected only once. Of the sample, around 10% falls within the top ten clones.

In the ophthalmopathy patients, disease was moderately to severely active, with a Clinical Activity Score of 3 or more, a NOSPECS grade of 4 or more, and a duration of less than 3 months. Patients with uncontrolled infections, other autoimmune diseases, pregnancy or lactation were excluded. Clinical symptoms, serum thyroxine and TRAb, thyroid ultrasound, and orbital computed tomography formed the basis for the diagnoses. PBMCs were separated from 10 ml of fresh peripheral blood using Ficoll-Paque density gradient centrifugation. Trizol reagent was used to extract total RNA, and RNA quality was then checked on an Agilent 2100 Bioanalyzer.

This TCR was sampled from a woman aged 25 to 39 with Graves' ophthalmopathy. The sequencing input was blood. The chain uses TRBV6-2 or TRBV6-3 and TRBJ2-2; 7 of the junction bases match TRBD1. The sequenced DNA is TGTGCCAGCAGTTACTTGGTGACAGGGTATACCACCGGGGAGCTGTTTTTT. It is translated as CASSYLVTGYTTGELFF.